A single T cell receptor beta chain is shown here with its context. These data belong to a study of cytomegalovirus exposure and HLA in healthy donors. Primers: 60 Vbeta forward and 13 Jbeta reverse. Profiling relied on immunoSEQ multiplex PCR, and the TCRdb table lists in-frame clones only, not all of them. Among approximately 160,000 clones listed, approximately 81% were seen once. The CDR3 has 15 amino acids. Per germline, CDR1 MNHEY and CDR2 SVGAGI. V lost 3 bases, J lost 1 base, and 9 bases lay in between. This clonotype originated in a man aged 18 to 30 in good health and CMV-seronegative. Sequencing used PBMCs. The chain links TRBV6-5 to TRBJ2-2; D remains unclear. The DNA for the CDR3 is TGTGCCAGCAGTTATGGGCTTGGGAACACCGGGGAGCTGTTTTTT. Encoded protein: CASSYGLGNTGELFF.